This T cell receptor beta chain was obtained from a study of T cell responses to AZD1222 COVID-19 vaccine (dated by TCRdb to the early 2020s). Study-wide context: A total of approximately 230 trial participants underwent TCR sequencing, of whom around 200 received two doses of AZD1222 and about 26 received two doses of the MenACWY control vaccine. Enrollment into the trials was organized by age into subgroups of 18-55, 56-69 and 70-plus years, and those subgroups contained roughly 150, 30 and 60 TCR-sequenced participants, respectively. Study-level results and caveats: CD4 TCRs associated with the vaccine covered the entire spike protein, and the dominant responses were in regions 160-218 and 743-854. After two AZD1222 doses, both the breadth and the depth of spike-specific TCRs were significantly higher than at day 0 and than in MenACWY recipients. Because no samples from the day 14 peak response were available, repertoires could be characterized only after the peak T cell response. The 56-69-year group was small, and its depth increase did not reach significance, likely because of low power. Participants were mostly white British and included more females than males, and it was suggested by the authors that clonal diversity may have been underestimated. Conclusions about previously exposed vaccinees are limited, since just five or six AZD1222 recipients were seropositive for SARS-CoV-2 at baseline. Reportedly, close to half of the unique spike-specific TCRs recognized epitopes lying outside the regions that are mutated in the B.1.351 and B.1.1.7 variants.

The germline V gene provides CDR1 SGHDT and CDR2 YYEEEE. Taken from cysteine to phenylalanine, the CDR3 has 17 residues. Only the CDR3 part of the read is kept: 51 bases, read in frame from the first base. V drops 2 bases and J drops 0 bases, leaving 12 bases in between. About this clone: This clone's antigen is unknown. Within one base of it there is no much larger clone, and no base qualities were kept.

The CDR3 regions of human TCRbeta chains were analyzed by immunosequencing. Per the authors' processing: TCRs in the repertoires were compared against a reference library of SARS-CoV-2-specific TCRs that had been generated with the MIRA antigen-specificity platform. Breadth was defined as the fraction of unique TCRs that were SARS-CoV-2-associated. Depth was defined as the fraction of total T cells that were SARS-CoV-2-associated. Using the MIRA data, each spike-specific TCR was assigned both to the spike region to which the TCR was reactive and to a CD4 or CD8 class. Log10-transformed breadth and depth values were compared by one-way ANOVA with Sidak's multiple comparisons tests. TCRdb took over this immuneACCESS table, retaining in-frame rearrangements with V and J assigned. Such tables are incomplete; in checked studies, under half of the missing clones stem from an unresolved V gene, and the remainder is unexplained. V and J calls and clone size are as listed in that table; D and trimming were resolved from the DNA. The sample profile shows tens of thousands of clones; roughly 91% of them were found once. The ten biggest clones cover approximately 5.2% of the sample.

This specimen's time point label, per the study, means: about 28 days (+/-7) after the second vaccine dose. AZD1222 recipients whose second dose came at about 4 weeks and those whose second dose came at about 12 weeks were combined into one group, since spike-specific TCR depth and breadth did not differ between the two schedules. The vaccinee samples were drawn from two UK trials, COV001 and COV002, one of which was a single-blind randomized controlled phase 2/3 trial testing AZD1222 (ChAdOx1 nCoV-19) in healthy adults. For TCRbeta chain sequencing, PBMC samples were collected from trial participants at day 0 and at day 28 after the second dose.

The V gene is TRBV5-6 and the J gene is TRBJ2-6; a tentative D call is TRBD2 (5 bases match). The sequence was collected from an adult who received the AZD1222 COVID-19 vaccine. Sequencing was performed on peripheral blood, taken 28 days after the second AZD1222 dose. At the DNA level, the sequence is TGTGCCAGCAGCTTCGACCGGGGAACCTCTGGGGCCAACGTCCTGACTTTC. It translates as CASSFDRGTSGANVLTF.